Listed below are T cell receptor beta chains from one sample, sequenced in a study of vaccination and CD4 T cells after COVID-19. TCRdb recomputed calls from the PCR reads with MiXCR, one row per CDR3 protein. The data contain around 16,000 distinct CDR3 sequences, roughly 60% of them singletons. Their target antigens are unknown. The sequencing sample was made of CD4+ T cells from blood, cultured in vitro. These receptor sequences come from a human donor who had recovered from COVID-19. Both conserved end residues are part of each CDR3. D genes are given only for firm matches. Size is omitted from some rows. Given values are once, few, many or a class for expanded clones.

TRBV7-9	NA	TRBJ1-3	NA	11	TGTGCCAGCAGCTCGGAGGACACCATATATTTT	CASSSEDTIYF
TRBV5-1	TRBD1	TRBJ1-1	few	14	TGCGCCAGCAGCCACGACAGGGCGAACACTGAAGCTTTCTTT	CASSHDRANTEAFF
TRBV20-1	NA	TRBJ2-4	NA	13	TGCAGTGCGCCAGGACTAGCCAAAAACATTCAGTACTTC	CSAPGLAKNIQYF
TRBV2	TRBD2	TRBJ2-5	NA	15	TGTGCCAGCAGCCGTAGCGGGCCGTACCAAGAGACCCAGTACTTC	CASSRSGPYQETQYF
TRBV11-2	NA	TRBJ1-2	NA	12	TGTGCCAGCAGCTTAGAAAACTATGGCTACACCTTC	CASSLENYGYTF
TRBV6-5	TRBD2	TRBJ2-7	NA	14	TGTGCCAGCAGTTATTTAGCGGGACCCTACGAGCAGTACTTC	CASSYLAGPYEQYF
TRBV30	TRBD2	TRBJ2-5	few	15	TGTGCCTGGACAATCGGACTAGCGGTACAAGAGACCCAGTACTTC	CAWTIGLAVQETQYF
TRBV7-9	TRBD1	TRBJ1-2	few	14	TGTGCCAGCCGTTTGCAGGGGGTGGACCATGGCTACACCTTC	CASRLQGVDHGYTF
TRBV5-1	NA	TRBJ1-1	NA	15	TGCGCCAGCAGCGAATTAGGTAACGGCAACACTGAAGCTTTCTTT	CASSELGNGNTEAFF
TRBV2	NA	TRBJ2-5	NA	12	TGTGCCAGCAGAATCGGGGGCGAGACCCAGTACTTC	CASRIGGETQYF
TRBV6-1	TRBD2	TRBJ2-3	NA	13	TGTGCCAGCAGTCCAGGAGCGGGAGCCACGCAGTATTTT	CASSPGAGATQYF
TRBV20-1	TRBD1	TRBJ2-1	NA	15	TGCAGTGCTAACTACCAGGGACAGGGGGTGTATGAGCAGTTCTTC	CSANYQGQGVYEQFF
TRBV20-1	TRBD2	TRBJ2-5	few	17	TGCAGTGCTACCCCCGGACTAGCGGAAGCCGGGGGCGAGACCCAGTACTTC	CSATPGLAEAGGETQYF
TRBV6-5	NA	TRBJ1-4	NA	15	TGTGCCAGCAGTTACTCGGGGTCTCGGGATGAAAAACTGTTTTTT	CASSYSGSRDEKLFF
TRBV20-1	NA	TRBJ2-3	NA	15	TGCAGTGCTAGATCCCAGCTGGGCAACACAGATACGCAGTATTTT	CSARSQLGNTDTQYF
TRBV2	NA	TRBJ2-4	NA	12	TGTGCCAGCGGGCTAGCCAAAAACATTCAGTACTTC	CASGLAKNIQYF
TRBV20-1	TRBD2	TRBJ2-7	NA	14	TGCAGTGCTAGAGAGTCTAGCGGGACCTACGAGCAGTACTTC	CSARESSGTYEQYF
TRBV7-9	TRBD1	TRBJ2-3	few	16	TGTGCCAGCACCTCTCACCTCGGACAGGGACAATATACGCAGTATTTT	CASTSHLGQGQYTQYF
TRBV30	NA	TRBJ1-1	NA	15	TGTGCCTGGAGCGCTACGAAGGCGGGCCGTACTGAAGCTTTCTTT	CAWSATKAGRTEAFF
TRBV6-2/TRBV6-3	NA	TRBJ2-7	NA	11	TGTGCCAGCAGTCACAGCTACGAGCAGTACTTC	CASSHSYEQYF
TRBV2	TRBD2	TRBJ2-5	NA	16	TGTGCCAGCAGTGACTTTTTAGCGGGAGTTGGAGAGACCCAGTACTTC	CASSDFLAGVGETQYF
TRBV2	TRBD1	TRBJ1-5	medium-sized	16	TGTGCCAGCAGAAGGTCGGCAGGGGGTAGCAATCAGCCCCAGCATTTT	CASRRSAGGSNQPQHF